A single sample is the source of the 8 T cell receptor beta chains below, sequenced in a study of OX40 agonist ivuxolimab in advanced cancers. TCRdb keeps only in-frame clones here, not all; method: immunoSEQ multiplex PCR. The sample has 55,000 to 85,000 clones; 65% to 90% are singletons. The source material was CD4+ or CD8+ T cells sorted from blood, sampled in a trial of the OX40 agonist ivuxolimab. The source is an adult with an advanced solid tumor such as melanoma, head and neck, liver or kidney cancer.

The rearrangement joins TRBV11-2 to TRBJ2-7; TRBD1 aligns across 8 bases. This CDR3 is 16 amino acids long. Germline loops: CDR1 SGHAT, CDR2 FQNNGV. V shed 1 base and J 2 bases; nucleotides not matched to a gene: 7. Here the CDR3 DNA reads TGTGCCAGCAGCTTAGTACCGGGACAGGCCCCCTACGAGCAGTACTTC. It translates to CASSLVPGQAPYEQYF.

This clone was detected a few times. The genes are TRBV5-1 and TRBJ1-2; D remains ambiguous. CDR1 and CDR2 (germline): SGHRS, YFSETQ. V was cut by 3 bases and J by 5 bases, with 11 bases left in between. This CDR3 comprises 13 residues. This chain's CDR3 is CASSSGVRYGYTF. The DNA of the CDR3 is TGCGCCAGCAGCTCGGGAGTTCGGTATGGCTACACCTTC.

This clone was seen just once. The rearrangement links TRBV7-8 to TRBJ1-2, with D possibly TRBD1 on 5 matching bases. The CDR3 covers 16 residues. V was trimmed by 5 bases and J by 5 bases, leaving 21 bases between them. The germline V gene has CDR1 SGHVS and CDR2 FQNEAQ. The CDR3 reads CASSPGRGGLDYGYTF. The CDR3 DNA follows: TGTGCCAGCAGCCCCGGTCGGGGGGGTCTTGATTATGGCTACACCTTC.

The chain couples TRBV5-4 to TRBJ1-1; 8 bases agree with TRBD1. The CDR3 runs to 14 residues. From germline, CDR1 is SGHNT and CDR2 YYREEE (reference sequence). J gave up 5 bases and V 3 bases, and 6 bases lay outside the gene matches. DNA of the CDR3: TGTGCCAGCAGCTCAGGACAGGGAGTGACTGAAGCTTTCTTT. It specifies CASSSGQGVTEAFF.

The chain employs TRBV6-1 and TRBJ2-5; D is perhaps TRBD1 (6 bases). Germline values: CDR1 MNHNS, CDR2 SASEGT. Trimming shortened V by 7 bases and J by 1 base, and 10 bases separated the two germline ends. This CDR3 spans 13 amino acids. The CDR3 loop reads CASKGTSQETQYF. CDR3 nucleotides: TGTGCCAGCAAGGGGACATCCCAAGAGACCCAGTACTTC.

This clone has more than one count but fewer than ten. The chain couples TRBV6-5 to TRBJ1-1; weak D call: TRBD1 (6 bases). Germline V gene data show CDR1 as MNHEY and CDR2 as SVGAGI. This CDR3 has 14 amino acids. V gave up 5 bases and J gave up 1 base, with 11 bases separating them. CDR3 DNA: TGTGCCAGCAGTACCACCAGGGGGAACACTGAAGCTTTCTTT. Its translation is CASSTTRGNTEAFF.

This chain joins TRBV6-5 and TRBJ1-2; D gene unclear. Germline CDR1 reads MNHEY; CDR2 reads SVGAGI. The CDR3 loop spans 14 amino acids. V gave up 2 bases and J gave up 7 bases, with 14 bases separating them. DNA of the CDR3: TGTGCCAGCAGTTACGCAGAGAGGGTGGGTGGCTACACCTTC. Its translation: CASSYAERVGGYTF.

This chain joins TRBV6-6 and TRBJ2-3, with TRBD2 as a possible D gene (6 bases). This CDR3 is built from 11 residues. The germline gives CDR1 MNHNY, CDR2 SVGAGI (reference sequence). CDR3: CGGDRTDTQYF. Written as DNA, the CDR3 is TGTGGGGGGGACCGCACAGATACGCAGTATTTT.